The entry below gives a single T cell receptor (beta chain) sequence along with its context. Antigen unknown. The authors ran a second PCR of about 7 to 12 cycles using a sample-barcoded 5' primer and a J-beta primer mix. TCRdb re-analysed the 5' RACE reads in MiXCR, keeping a single row per CDR3 protein. The data hold around 800,000 distinct CDR3 sequences, with roughly 46% observed a single time. The CDR3 spans 14 residues. V was clipped by 5 bases and J by 6 bases, with 14 bases between them. The germline V gene has CDR1 SEHNR and CDR2 FQNEAQ (reference sequence). The source of the sample is a study of blood T cells in healthy people across ages. Study results and caveats: Estimates of diversity drawn from one million T cells were considered underestimates.

Source material: blood. This sequence joins TRBV7-9 and TRBJ2-1, with D maybe TRBD1 (6 bases). This sequence was found in an elderly man in good health. CDR3 nucleotides: TGTGCCAGCAGCCTCCGGGACATCCTCAATGAGCAGTTCTTC. It specifies CASSLRDILNEQFF. The entire variable domain, with the rest obtained from reference TRBV7-9 and TRBJ2-1, is as follows: DTGVSQNPRHKITKRGQNVTFRCDPISEHNRLYWYRQTLGQGPEFLTYFQNEAQLEKSRLLSDRFSAERPKGSFSTLEIQRTEQGDSAMYLCASSLRDILNEQFFGPGTRLTVL.